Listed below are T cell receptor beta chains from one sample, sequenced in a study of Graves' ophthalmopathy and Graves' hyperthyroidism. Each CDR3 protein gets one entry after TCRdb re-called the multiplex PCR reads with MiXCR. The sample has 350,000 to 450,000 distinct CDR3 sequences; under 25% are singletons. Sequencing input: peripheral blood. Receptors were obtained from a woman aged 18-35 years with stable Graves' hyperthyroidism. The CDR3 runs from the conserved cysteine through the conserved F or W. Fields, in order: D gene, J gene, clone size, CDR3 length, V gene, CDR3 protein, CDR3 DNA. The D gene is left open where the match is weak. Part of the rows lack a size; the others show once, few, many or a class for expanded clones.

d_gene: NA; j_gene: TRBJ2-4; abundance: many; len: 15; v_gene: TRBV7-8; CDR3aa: CASSSGALAKNIKYF; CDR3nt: TGTGCCAGCAGCTCGGGCGCGCTAGCCAAAAACATTAAGTACTTC
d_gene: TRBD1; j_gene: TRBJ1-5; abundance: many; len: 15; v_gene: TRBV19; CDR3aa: CASTRQGAGNQPQHF; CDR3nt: TGTGCCAGTACCCGACAGGGTGCGGGCAATCAGCCCCAGCATTTT
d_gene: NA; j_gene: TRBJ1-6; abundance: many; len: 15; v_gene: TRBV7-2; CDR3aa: CASSGVGIRDSPLHF; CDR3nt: TGTGCCAGCAGCGGCGTCGGGATACGGGATTCACCCCTCCACTTT
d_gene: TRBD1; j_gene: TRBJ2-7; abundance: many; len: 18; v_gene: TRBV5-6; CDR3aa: CASGTDRGSAFRFYEQYF; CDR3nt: TGTGCCAGCGGCACGGACAGGGGATCAGCATTCAGATTCTACGAGCAGTACTTC
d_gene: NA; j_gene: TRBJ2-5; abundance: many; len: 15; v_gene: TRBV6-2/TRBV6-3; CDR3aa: CASISPDSTQTTQYF; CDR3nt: TGTGCCAGCATCTCCCCGGATAGCACCCAAACGACCCAGTACTTC
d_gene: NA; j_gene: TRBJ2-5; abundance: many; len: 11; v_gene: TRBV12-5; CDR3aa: CASGFSETQYF; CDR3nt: TGTGCTAGTGGTTTTTCAGAGACCCAGTACTTC
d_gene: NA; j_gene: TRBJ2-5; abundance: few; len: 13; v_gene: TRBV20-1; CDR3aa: CSAARRYLETQYF; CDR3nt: TGCAGTGCTGCCCGTCGGTACCTAGAGACCCAGTACTTC
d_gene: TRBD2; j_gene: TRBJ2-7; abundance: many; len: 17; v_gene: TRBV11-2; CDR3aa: CASSLMIAGSVTYEQYF; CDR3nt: TGTGCCAGCAGCTTAATGATAGCGGGTTCGGTAACCTACGAGCAGTACTTC
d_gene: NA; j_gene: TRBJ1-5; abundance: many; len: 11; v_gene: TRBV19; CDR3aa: CASKWDQPQHF; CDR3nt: TGTGCCAGTAAATGGGATCAGCCCCAGCATTTT
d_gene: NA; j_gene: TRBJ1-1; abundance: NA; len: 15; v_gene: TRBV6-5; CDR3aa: CASSWYGRGNTEAFF; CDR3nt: TGTGCCAGCAGTTGGTACGGGAGGGGGAACACTGAAGCTTTCTTT
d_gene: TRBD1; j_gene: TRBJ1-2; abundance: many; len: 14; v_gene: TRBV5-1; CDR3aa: CASSLNRGLEGYTF; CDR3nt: TGCGCCAGCAGCTTGAACAGGGGTCTGGAAGGCTACACCTTC
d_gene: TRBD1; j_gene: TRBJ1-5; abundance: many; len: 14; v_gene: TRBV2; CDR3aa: CASSEDRGDQPQHF; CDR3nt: TGTGCCAGCAGTGAGGACAGGGGAGATCAGCCCCAGCATTTT
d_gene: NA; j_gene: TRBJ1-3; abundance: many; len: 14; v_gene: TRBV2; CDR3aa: CASRPLTSGNTIYF; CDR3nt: TGTGCCAGCAGACCCCTTACCTCTGGAAACACCATATATTTT
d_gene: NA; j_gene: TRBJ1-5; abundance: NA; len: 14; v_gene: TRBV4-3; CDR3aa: CASSQDLGNQPQHF; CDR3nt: TGCGCCAGCAGCCAAGATTTAGGGAATCAGCCCCAGCATTTT
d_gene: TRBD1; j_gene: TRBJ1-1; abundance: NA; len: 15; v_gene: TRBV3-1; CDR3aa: CASSDPQGRYTEAFF; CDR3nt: TGTGCCAGCAGTGACCCACAGGGGAGGTACACTGAAGCTTTCTTT
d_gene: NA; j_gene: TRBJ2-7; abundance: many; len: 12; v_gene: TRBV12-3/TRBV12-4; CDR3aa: CASAEAVYEQYF; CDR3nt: TGTGCCAGCGCGGAAGCGGTATACGAGCAGTACTTC
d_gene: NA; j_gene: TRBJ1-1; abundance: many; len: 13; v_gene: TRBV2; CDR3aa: CASKRALDTEAFF; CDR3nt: TGTGCCAGCAAACGGGCCCTGGACACTGAAGCTTTCTTT
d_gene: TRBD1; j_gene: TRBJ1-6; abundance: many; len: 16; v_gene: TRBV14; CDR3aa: CASSLLPTGENSPLHF; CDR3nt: TGTGCCAGCAGCCTACTCCCAACAGGGGAGAATTCACCCCTCCACTTT
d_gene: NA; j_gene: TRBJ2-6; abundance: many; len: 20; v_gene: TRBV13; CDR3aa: CASSSKTGSWIRSGANVLTF; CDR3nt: TGTGCCAGCAGCTCAAAAACAGGTTCCTGGATTCGGAGTGGGGCCAACGTCCTGACTTTC
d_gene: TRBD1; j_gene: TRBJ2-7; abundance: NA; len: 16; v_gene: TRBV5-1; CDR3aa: CASSPRTGEIRYEQYF; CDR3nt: TGCGCCAGCAGCCCACGGACAGGCGAGATACGCTACGAGCAGTACTTC
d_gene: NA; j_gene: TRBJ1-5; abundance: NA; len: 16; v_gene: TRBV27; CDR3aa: CASSYSRAYSDQPQHF; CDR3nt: TGTGCCAGCAGTTACTCCAGGGCTTATAGCGATCAGCCCCAGCATTTT
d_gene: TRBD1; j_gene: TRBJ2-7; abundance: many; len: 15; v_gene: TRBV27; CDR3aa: CASLPPGQGAHEQYF; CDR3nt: TGTGCCAGCCTACCTCCGGGACAGGGGGCACACGAGCAGTACTTC
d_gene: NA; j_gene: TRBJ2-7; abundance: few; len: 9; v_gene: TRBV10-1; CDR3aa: CAEGREQYF; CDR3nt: TGCGCGGAGGGCCGAGAGCAGTACTTC
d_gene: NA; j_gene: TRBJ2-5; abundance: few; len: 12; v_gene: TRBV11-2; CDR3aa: CASSLVSSPLYF; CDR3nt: TGTGCCAGCAGCTTAGTTTCTTCGCCTTTATACTTC
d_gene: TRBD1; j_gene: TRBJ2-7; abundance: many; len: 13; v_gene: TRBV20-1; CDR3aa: CSALQGAGYEQYF; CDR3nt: TGCAGTGCTTTACAGGGGGCCGGTTACGAGCAGTACTTC
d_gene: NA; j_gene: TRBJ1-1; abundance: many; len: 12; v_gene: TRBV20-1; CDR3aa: CSRMTVNTEAFF; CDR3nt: TGCAGTCGTATGACGGTGAACACTGAAGCTTTCTTT
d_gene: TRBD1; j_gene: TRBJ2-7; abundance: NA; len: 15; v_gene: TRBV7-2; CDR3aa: CASSAAPGQGYEQYF; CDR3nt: TGTGCCAGCAGCGCCGCTCCGGGACAGGGATACGAGCAGTACTTC
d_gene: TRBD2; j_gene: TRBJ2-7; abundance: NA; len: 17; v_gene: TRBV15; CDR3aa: CATSSPGLAGRSYEQYF; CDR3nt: TGTGCCACCAGCAGCCCGGGACTAGCGGGCCGCTCCTACGAGCAGTACTTC
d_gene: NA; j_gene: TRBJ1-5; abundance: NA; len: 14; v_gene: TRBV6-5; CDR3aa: CVSSFGGGNQPQHF; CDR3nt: TGTGTCAGCAGTTTCGGAGGCGGCAATCAGCCCCAGCATTTT
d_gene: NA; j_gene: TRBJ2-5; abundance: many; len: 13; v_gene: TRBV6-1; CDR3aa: CASREGLQETQYF; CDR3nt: TGTGCCAGCAGGGAGGGGCTACAAGAGACCCAGTACTTC
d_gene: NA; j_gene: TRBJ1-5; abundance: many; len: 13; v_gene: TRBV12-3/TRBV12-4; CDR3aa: CASSLNRDQPQHF; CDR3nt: TGTGCCAGCAGTTTAAACCGTGATCAGCCCCAGCATTTT
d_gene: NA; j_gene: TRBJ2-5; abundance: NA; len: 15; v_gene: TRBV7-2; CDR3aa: CASSLVGGAQETQYF; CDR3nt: TGTGCCAGCAGCTTAGTTGGCGGGGCGCAAGAGACCCAGTACTTC
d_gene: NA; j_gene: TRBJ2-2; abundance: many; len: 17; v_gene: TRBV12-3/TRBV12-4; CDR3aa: CASRPVAMARGTGELFF; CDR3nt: TGTGCCAGCAGGCCCGTAGCGATGGCGCGGGGCACCGGGGAGCTGTTTTTT
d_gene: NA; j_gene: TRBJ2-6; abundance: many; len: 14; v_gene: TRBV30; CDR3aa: CAWATVSGANVLTF; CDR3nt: TGTGCCTGGGCGACAGTCTCTGGGGCCAACGTCCTGACTTTC
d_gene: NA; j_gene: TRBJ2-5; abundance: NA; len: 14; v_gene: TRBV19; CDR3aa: CASSTSRGAETQYF; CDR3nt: TGTGCCAGTAGTACTAGCAGGGGGGCAGAGACCCAGTACTTC
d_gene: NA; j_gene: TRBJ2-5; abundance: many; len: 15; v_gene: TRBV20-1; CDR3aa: CSAEEGRVEGETQYF; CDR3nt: TGCAGTGCGGAGGAGGGCAGGGTGGAGGGGGAGACCCAGTACTTC
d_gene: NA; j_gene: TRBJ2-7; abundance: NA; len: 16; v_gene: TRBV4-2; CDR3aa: CASSRTGTPLTDEQYF; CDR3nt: TGTGCCAGCAGCCGCACCGGGACACCTCTAACCGACGAGCAGTACTTC
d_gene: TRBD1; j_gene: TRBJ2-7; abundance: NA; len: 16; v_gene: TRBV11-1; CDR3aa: CASSFLGGTGGSEQYF; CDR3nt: TGTGCCAGCAGCTTCTTGGGGGGGACAGGGGGCAGTGAGCAGTACTTC
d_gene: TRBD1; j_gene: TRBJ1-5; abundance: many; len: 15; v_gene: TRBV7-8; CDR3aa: CASSPQGRGNQPQHF; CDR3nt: TGTGCCAGCAGCCCACAGGGGCGCGGCAATCAGCCCCAGCATTTT
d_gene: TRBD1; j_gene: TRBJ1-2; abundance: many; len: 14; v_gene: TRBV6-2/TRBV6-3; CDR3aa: CASKSGQGIYGYTF; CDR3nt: TGTGCCAGCAAATCCGGACAGGGCATCTATGGCTACACCTTC
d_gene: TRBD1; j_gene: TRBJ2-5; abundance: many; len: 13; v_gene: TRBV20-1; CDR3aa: CSAKGQGLETQYF; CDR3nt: TGCAGTGCTAAAGGACAGGGCCTAGAGACCCAGTACTTC
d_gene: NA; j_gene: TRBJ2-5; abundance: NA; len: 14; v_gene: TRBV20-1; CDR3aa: CSAPDSILQETQYF; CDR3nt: TGCAGTGCTCCCGACAGCATTCTCCAAGAGACCCAGTACTTC
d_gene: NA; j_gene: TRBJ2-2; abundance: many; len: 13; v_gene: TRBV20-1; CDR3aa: CSAYRTSAGELFF; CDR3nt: TGCAGTGCTTATCGGACCAGCGCCGGGGAGCTGTTTTTT
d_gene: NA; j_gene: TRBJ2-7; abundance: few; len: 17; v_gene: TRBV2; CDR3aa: CASSDWQGRAESYEQYF; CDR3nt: TGTGCCAGCAGTGATTGGCAGGGTAGAGCAGAGTCCTACGAGCAGTACTTC
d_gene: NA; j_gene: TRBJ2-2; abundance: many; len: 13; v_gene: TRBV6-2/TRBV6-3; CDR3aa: CAAIAWNTGELFF; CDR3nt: TGTGCAGCGATAGCGTGGAACACCGGGGAGCTGTTTTTT
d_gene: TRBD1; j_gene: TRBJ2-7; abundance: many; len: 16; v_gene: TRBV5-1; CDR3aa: CASSVLPAGQGAEQYF; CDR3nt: TGCGCCAGCAGCGTTTTACCTGCGGGACAGGGGGCCGAGCAGTACTTC
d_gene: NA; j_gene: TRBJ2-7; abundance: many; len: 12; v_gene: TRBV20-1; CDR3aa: CSAPTDSYEQYF; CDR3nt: TGCAGTGCCCCGACGGACAGCTACGAGCAGTACTTC